The present TCR beta chain was sequenced within a study of post-analysis software for immune sequencing data. Study-level background: Relapsing-remitting, secondary progressive and progressive-relapsing courses of multiple sclerosis were included.

This clonotype appeared a few times. Its cognate antigen is unknown. Built from TCR beta cDNA, the libraries had unique molecular identifiers in them. When about 0.9 to 10 million T cells were used, they gave roughly 490,000 cDNA molecules. TCRdb re-called the PCR reads with MiXCR, one entry per CDR3 protein. The sample yields hundreds of thousands of distinct CDR3 sequences, 25% to 30% seen once. General study results and limits: Clustering by F measure revealed strong co-clustering among samples prepared together in one batch. In patients, about five TRBV segments were more frequent than in controls, with TRBV5-6, TRBV5-1 and TRBV20-1 among them. When compared against controls, multiple sclerosis patients showed significantly lower normalized Chao1 diversity.

V was trimmed by 5 bases and J by 1 base, leaving 14 bases between them. Germline assignment: CDR1 MDHEN and CDR2 SYDVKM. CDR3 size: 15 residues. The receptor comes from a girl between 10 and 17 years old with multiple sclerosis. The sample comprised blood. The rearrangement joins TRBV28 to TRBJ2-5; D might be TRBD1 (6 bases). For the CDR3, the DNA is TGTGCCAGCAGTCGGACAGTTACACTCCAAGAGACCCAGTACTTC. Its protein product is CASSRTVTLQETQYF.